This T cell receptor beta chain was documented in a study of human T cells and chemical hapten exposure. Whole-study results and caveats: Patch test score rose with PT1 expanded TCR count, significant at thresholds 8, 16 and 32, not 4.

Each cDNA molecule in the library carried unique molecular identifiers. Each CDR3 protein is one row after TCRdb ran MiXCR on the RACE reads. The data contain some 180,000 distinct CDR3 sequences, about 20% of them seen just once; the ten biggest clones take up about 6.7%. The time point was: patch test 1, 2 weeks after DPC sensitization. Treatment reported: therapeutic diphenylcyclopropenone sensitization with weekly scalp DPC. Germline V gene sequence: CDR1 SEHNR, CDR2 FQNEAQ (reference sequence). This CDR3 has 14 amino acids. V was trimmed by 5 bases and J by 0 bases, leaving 8 bases between them. This clonotype was seen more than once but under ten times. Its antigen remains unknown.

Sequencing used whole blood, obtained in connection with sensitization to the hapten diphenylcyclopropenone (DPC). This clonotype was sampled from a woman between 50 and 59 years old with alopecia areata. Some clones in this sample may be carry-over from other donors' samples. This rearrangement joins TRBV7-9 to TRBJ1-5; D unclear. The DNA for the CDR3 is TGTGCCAGCAGCCCTAGTAGTAGCAATCAGCCCCAGCATTTT. This codes for CASSPSSSNQPQHF. Drawing the rest from reference TRBV7-9 and TRBJ1-5, the complete variable domain is DTGVSQNPRHKITKRGQNVTFRCDPISEHNRLYWYRQTLGQGPEFLTYFQNEAQLEKSRLLSDRFSAERPKGSFSTLEIQRTEQGDSAMYLCASSPSSSNQPQHFGDGTRLSIL.